The next 17 T cell receptor beta chains were all read from a single sample in a study of regulatory T cells in long-lasting Graves disease. The time point: newly diagnosed GD, antithyroid drugs for less than 3 months. Generation of the TCR library employed RNA extracted from PBMCs. Investigators prepared the TCR beta libraries by applying iRepertoire HTBI primers and Arm-PCR of CDR3 regions. TCRdb reprocessed the multiplex PCR reads via MiXCR and lists one record per CDR3 protein. The table includes 400,000 to 500,000 distinct CDR3 sequences, over 15% detected once. These sequences were also reported in another study, on T cells in Graves' hyperthyroidism and ophthalmopathy.

Sequencing used peripheral blood mononuclear cells (PBMCs), obtained at new diagnosis, from a patient treated with antithyroid drugs. All receptors derive from a woman aged 18 to 35 with Graves disease.

This clonotype showed up just a few times. This chain connects TRBV5-1 to TRBJ2-1; D is unclear. V was shortened by 1 base and J by 8 bases, with 10 bases between the two germline ends. Germline V CDR1 and CDR2: SGHRS, YFSETQ. The CDR3 sequence is 13 residues long. The CDR3 loop is CASSLTVPHEQFF. As DNA, the CDR3 is TGCGCCAGCAGCTTGACGGTGCCCCATGAGCAGTTCTTC.

This clonotype was seen repeatedly, ten times or more. The chain uses TRBV11-2 and TRBJ2-3; TRBD2 agrees at 7 bases. With V trimmed by 5 bases and J by 4 bases, 9 bases remained unmatched. Germline V gene lookup returns CDR1 SGHAT and CDR2 FQNNGV. This CDR3 region has 15 residues. The CDR3, as DNA: TGTGCCAGCAGCCCTCGGGGAGGGCCCCCAGATACGCAGTATTTT. Translation: CASSPRGGPPDTQYF. Full variable domain (outside the CDR3, taken from reference TRBV11-2 and TRBJ2-3): EAGVAQSPRYKIIEKRQSVAFWCNPISGHATLYWYQQILGQGPKLLIQFQNNGVVDDSQLPKDRFSAERLKGVDSTLKIQPAKLEDSAVYLCASSPRGGPPDTQYFGPGTRLTVL.

There are many counts of this clonotype. The chain recombines TRBV7-9 with TRBJ2-3; D is uncertain. This CDR3 has 16 amino acids. Germline-derived CDR1 and CDR2 are SEHNR and FQNEAQ (reference sequence). With 3 bases removed from V and 6 bases from J, the gap between germline ends came to 19 bases. CDR3 DNA sequence: TGTGCCAGCAGCTTCGATCCGGCTACTCCTTTTGATACGCAGTATTTT. It yields the protein CASSFDPATPFDTQYF.

This clonotype came up many times. The chain recombines TRBV6-2 or TRBV6-3 with TRBJ2-1; 15 positions agree with TRBD2. The ends lost 8 bases at V and 4 bases at J; junction bases unmatched: 12. The CDR3 has 18 residues. Germline CDR1 and CDR2: MNHEY and SVGEGT. In DNA, the CDR3 is TGTGCCAGCGTTGTCTATCCGGGACTAGCGGGAGGTTACAATGAGCAGTTCTTC. As protein: CASVVYPGLAGGYNEQFF.

This clonotype came up a few times. V gene TRBV24-1 combines with J gene TRBJ2-7; 7 positions match TRBD1. Germline V CDR1 and CDR2: KGHDR, SFDVKD. J was trimmed by 2 bases and V by 3 bases; bases with no gene match: 6. The CDR3 sequence is 15 residues long. This chain's CDR3 is CATSDNRGFPYEQYF. In DNA form, the CDR3 reads TGTGCCACCAGTGATAACAGGGGCTTCCCCTACGAGCAGTACTTC.

This clonotype was detected a few times. V and J are TRBV6-1 and TRBJ1-3; 7 bases are shared with TRBD1. Germline V gene lookup returns CDR1 MNHNS and CDR2 SASEGT. The CDR3 is made up of 17 amino acids. Trimming cost V 3 bases and J 3 bases; bases outside gene matches: 11. As DNA, the CDR3 is TGTGCCAGCAGTGACCCGCACCGGGACAGACATGGAAACACCATATATTTT. Its translation: CASSDPHRDRHGNTIYF.

This clonotype appeared many times. The rearrangement uses TRBV11-1 and TRBJ2-1, with 8 bases lining up with TRBD2. The CDR3 length is 14 residues. CDR1 and CDR2 (germline): SGHAT, FQDESV (reference sequence). Trimming cost V 5 bases and J 10 bases; bases outside gene matches: 10. CDR3 in amino acids: CASSPRERLAEQFF. CDR3 DNA: TGTGCCAGCAGCCCAAGGGAAAGACTAGCGGAGCAGTTCTTC.

At least ten counts were recorded for this clonotype. The CDR3 nucleotides read TGTGCCAGCAGCTTAAGTCGGCGGGAGGGTCCCTTGGAATACAATGAGCAGTTCTTC. Its protein is CASSLSRREGPLEYNEQFF. The V call is TRBV7-2, the J call TRBJ2-1, with 9 bases aligning to TRBD2. The CDR3 spans 19 residues. Per the germline V gene, CDR1 is SGHTA and CDR2 is FQGNSA. Trimming removed 2 bases from V and 4 bases from J; junction bases left unmatched: 15.

This clonotype was counted a few times. The genes are TRBV27 and TRBJ2-1; D possibly corresponds to TRBD1 (6 bases). This CDR3 is built from 14 residues. V lost 7 bases and J lost 5, with 15 bases in between. Germline V gene data show CDR1 as MNHEY and CDR2 as SMNVEV (reference sequence). The CDR3 DNA reads as TGTGCCAGCAACTCTCCGGACAGCAACAATGAGCAGTTCTTC. This gives the protein CASNSPDSNNEQFF.

The chain recombines TRBV28 with TRBJ2-5, with no clear D. The CDR3 has 16 amino acids. In germline, CDR1 is MDHEN, CDR2 SYDVKM. V shed 3 bases and J shed 5 bases, with 19 bases lying between them. CDR3 region: CASSFGEIHPGETQYF. The DNA of the CDR3 is TGTGCCAGCAGTTTTGGCGAAATTCACCCCGGGGAGACCCAGTACTTC.

About this clonotype itself: Relative to the germline gene, one junction end is altered; a read error may explain this. The chain recombines TRBV28 with TRBJ2-4, with 8 bases aligning to TRBD2. CDR1 and CDR2 from the germline V gene are MDHEN and SYDVKM. The CDR3 extends over 18 amino acids. The chain's CDR3 is CAGSLSHTSGLDKNIQYF. CDR3 DNA: TGTGCCGGCAGTTTGTCCCATACTAGCGGATTAGACAAAAACATTCAGTACTTC.

The CDR3 DNA follows: TGCGCCAGCAGCCAAGCACAGGGGACCCAGTACTTC. It encodes CASSQAQGTQYF. V usage is TRBV4-1 and J usage is TRBJ2-5; a weak D match, TRBD1 (6 bases). Per the germline V gene, CDR1 is MGHRA and CDR2 is YSYEKL. V was clipped by 1 base and J by 7 bases, with 7 bases between them. This CDR3 is built from 12 residues.

This clonotype showed up many times. The chain combines TRBV28 with TRBJ2-7, with a possible D match to TRBD2 (7 bases). This CDR3 has 15 amino acids. Germline-derived CDR1 and CDR2 are MDHEN and SYDVKM. V lost 8 bases, J lost 3 bases, and 20 bases lay in between. The CDR3 region has the DNA TGTGCCAGCGGTTCATTAGGGGGGGCCAACTACGAGCAGTACTTC. Protein product: CASGSLGGANYEQYF.

This clonotype was seen at least ten times. The genes are TRBV28 and TRBJ1-2; 7 bases map to TRBD1. The CDR3 loop spans 13 amino acids. Germline CDR1 MDHEN, CDR2 SYDVKM. Germline trimming cut 7 bases from V and 4 bases from J; bases unmatched to any gene: 6. CDR3 region: CASMDRLVYGYTF. The DNA of the CDR3 is TGTGCCAGCATGGACAGGCTGGTCTATGGCTACACCTTC.

About this clonotype: This clone may be a read error of a much larger clone one base away. V usage is TRBV28 and J usage is TRBJ2-1; TRBD2 matches at 9 bases. J lost 8 bases, V lost 8 bases, and 13 bases had no gene match. The CDR3 extends over 15 amino acids. Germline V gives CDR1 MDHEN, CDR2 SYDVKM. CDR3 bases: TGTGCCAGCGGCTTAGCGGGAGCCGGCAACGATGAGCAGTTCTTC. This gives the protein CASGLAGAGNDEQFF.

Ten or more counts support this clonotype. The gene calls are TRBV18 and TRBJ1-6; D is unresolved. Germline V gene sequence: CDR1 KGHSH, CDR2 LQKENI. The CDR3 has 16 residues. Trimming took off 3 bases at V and 8 bases at J, with 17 bases between the two ends. The chain's CDR3 is CASSPQAETQYSPLHF. The DNA for the CDR3 is TGTGCCAGCTCACCCCAGGCAGAGACTCAATATTCACCCCTCCACTTT.

This clonotype showed up just a few times. The chain combines TRBV2 with TRBJ2-7, with a tentative D call TRBD2 (5 bases). CDR3 length: 12 residues. Germline V gene lookup returns CDR1 SNHLY and CDR2 FYNNEI. V was cut by 6 bases and J by 4 bases, with 10 bases left in between. The CDR3 spells CASSHTSYEQYF. For the CDR3, the DNA is TGTGCCAGCAGCCACACTAGTTACGAGCAGTACTTC.